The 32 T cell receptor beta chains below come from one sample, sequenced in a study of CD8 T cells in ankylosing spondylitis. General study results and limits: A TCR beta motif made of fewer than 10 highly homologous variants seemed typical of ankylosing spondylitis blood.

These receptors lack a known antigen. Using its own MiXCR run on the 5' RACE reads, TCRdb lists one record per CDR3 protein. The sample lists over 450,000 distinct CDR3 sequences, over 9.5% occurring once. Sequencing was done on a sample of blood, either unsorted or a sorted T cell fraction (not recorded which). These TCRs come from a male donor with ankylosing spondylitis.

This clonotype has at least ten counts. This CDR3 reads CASTPDRGGGYTF. The DNA for the CDR3 is TGTGCCAGCACCCCAGACAGGGGGGGAGGCTACACCTTC. V usage is TRBV7-2 and J usage is TRBJ1-2, with 9 bases identical to TRBD1. Trimming at V came to 7 bases and at J to 8 bases, leaving 8 bases not matched to a gene. This CDR3 has 13 residues. Per the germline V gene, CDR1 is SGHTA and CDR2 is FQGNSA.

CDR3: CSARGGPGLAGGTDTQYF. The CDR3 region has the DNA TGCAGTGCTAGAGGGGGCCCGGGACTAGCGGGAGGGACAGATACGCAGTATTTT. The V call is TRBV20-1, the J call TRBJ2-3; TRBD2 matches at 16 bases. V dropped 1 base and J dropped 3; count of bases not matched to a gene: 7. In germline, CDR1 is DFQATT, CDR2 SNEGSKA (reference sequence). The CDR3 loop spans 18 amino acids.

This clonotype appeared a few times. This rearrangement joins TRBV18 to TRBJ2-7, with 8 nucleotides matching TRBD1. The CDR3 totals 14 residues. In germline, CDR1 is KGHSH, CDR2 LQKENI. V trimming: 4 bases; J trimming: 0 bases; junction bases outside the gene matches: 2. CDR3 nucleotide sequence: TGTGCCAGCTCACTCGGACAGGGCTCCTACGAGCAGTACGTC. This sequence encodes CASSLGQGSYEQYV.

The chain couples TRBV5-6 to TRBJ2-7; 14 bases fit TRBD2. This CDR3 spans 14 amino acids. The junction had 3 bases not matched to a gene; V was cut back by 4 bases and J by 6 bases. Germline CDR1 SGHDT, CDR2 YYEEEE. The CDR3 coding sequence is TGTGCCAGCAGCCCGGGACTAGCGGGAGTCGAGCAGTACGTC. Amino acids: CASSPGLAGVEQYV.

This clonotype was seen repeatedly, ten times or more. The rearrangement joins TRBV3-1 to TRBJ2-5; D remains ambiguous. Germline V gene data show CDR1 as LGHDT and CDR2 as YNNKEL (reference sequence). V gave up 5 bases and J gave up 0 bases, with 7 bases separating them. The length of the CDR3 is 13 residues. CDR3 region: CASSSWDQETQYF. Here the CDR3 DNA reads TGTGCCAGCAGCTCTTGGGACCAAGAGACCCAGTACTTC.

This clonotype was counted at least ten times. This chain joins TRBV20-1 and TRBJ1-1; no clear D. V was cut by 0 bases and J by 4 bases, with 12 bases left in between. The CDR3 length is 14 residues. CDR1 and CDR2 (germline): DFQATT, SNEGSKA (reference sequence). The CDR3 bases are TGCAGTGCTAGAGATAAAGGGTTGGGCACTGAAGCTTTCTTT. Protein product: CSARDKGLGTEAFF.

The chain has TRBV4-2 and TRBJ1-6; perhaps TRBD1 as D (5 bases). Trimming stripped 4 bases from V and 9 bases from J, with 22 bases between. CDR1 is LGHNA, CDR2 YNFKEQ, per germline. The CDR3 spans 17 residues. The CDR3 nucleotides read TGTGCCAGCAGCCTGAGGGACTCGACAGCGGATGTTTCACCCCTCCACTTT. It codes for CASSLRDSTADVSPLHF.

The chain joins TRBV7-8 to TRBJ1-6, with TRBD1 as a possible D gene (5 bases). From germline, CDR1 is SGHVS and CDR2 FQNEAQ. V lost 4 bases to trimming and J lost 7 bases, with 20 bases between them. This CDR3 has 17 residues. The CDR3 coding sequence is TGTGCCAGCAGCTCTCTAAAATGGGGGACTTTGAATTCACCCCTCCACTTT. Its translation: CASSSLKWGTLNSPLHF.

The CDR3 DNA is TGTGCCAGCAGTTGGGACAGAAATCAGCCCCAGCATTTT. Translation: CASSWDRNQPQHF. V gene TRBV12-3 or TRBV12-4 combines with J gene TRBJ1-5; 7 bases are shared with TRBD1. The length of the CDR3 is 13 residues. V lost 4 bases and J lost 4; bases outside the gene matches: 1.

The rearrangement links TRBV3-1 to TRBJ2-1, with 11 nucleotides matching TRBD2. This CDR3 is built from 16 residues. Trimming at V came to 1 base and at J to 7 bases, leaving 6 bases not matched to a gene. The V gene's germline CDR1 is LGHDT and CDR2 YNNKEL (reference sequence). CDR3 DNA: TGTGCCAGCAGCCAAGGACTAGCGGGAACGGGAAATGAGCAGTTCTTC. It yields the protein CASSQGLAGTGNEQFF.

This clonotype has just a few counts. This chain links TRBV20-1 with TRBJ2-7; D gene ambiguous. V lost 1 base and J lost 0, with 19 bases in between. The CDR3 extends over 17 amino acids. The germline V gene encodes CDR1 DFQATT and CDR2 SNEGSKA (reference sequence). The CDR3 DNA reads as TGCAGTGCTAGAGTTCATTCGACGCGAGATGTCTCCTACGAGCAGTACTTC. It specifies CSARVHSTRDVSYEQYF.

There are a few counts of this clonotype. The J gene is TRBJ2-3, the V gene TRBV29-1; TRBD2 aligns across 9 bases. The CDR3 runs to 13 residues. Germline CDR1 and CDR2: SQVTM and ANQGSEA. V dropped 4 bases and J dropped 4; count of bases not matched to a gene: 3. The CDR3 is CSVGSGRSDTQYF. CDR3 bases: TGCAGCGTTGGCAGCGGGAGGTCAGATACGCAGTATTTT.

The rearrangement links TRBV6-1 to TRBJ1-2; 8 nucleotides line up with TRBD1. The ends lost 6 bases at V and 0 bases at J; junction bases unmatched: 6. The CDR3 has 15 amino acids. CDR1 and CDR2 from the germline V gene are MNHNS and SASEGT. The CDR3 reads CASSEGTGANYGYTF. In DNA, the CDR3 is TGTGCCAGCAGCGAGGGGACAGGAGCTAACTATGGCTACACCTTC.

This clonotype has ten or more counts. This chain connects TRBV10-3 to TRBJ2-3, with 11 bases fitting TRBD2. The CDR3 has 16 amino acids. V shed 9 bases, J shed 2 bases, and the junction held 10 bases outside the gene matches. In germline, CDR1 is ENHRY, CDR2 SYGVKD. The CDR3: CAIATGTSGPTDTQYF. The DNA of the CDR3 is TGTGCCATTGCGACAGGGACTAGCGGACCCACAGATACGCAGTATTTT.

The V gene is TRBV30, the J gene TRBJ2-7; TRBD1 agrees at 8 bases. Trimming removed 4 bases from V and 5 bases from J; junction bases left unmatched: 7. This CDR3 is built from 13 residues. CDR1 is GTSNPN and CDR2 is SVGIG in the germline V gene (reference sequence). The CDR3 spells CAWKSDRAHEQYF. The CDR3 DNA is TGTGCCTGGAAGTCGGACAGGGCCCACGAGCAGTACTTC.

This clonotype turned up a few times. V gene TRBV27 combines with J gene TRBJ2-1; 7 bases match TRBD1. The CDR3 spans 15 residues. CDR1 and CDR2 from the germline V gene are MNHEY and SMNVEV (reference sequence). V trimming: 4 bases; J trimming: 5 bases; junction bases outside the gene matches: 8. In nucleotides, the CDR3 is TGTGCCAGCAGTTCATACCGGGACAGTCACAATGAGCAGTTCTTC. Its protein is CASSSYRDSHNEQFF.

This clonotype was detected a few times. CDR3 protein: CSAGTRDETQYF. CDR3 sequence (DNA): TGCAGTGCCGGGACTCGGGATGAGACCCAGTACTTC. V is TRBV20-1 and J is TRBJ2-5, with TRBD2 as a possible D gene (6 bases). V was shortened by 6 bases and J by 5 bases, with 13 bases between the two germline ends. Germline V CDR1 and CDR2: DFQATT, SNEGSKA (reference sequence). This CDR3 has 12 residues.

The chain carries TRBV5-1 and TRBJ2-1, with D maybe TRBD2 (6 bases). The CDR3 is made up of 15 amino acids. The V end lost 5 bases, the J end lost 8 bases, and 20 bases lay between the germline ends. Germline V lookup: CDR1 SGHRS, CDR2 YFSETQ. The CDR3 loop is CASRDPGRPQDEQFF. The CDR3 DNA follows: TGCGCCAGCAGGGATCCCGGGAGACCACAAGATGAGCAGTTCTTC.

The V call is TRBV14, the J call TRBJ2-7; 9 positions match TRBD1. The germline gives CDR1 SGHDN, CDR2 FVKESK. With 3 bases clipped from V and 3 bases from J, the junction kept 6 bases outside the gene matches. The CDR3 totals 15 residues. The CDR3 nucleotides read TGTGCCAGCAGCCAGGGACAGGGTAACATCTACGAGCAGTACTTC. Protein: CASSQGQGNIYEQYF.

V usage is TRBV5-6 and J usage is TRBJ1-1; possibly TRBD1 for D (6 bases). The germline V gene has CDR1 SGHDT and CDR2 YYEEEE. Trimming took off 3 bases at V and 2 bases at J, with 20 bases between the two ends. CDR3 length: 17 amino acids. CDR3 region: CASSYSNRDITNTEAFF. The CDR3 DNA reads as TGTGCCAGCAGCTACTCAAACCGGGACATAACTAACACTGAAGCTTTCTTT.

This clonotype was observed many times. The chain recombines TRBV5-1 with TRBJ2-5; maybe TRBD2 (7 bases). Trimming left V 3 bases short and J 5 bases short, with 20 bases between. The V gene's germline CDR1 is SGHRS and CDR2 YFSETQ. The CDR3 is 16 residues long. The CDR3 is CASSSQGGGVEETQYF. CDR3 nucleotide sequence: TGCGCCAGCAGCTCCCAAGGGGGAGGGGTCGAGGAGACCCAGTACTTC.

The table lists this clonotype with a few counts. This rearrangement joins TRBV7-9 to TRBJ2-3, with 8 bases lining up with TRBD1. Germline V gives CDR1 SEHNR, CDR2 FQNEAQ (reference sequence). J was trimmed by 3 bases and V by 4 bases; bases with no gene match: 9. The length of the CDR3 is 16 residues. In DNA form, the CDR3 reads TGTGCCAGCAGCTCCTTATGGACAGGGTTGACAGATACGCAGTATTTT. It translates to CASSSLWTGLTDTQYF.

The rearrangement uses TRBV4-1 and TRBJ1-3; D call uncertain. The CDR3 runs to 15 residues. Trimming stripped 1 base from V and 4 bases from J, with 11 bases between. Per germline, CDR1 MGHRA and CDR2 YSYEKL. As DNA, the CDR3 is TGCGCCAGCAGCCAAGCGGGGATGAGGGGAAACACCATATATTTT. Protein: CASSQAGMRGNTIYF.

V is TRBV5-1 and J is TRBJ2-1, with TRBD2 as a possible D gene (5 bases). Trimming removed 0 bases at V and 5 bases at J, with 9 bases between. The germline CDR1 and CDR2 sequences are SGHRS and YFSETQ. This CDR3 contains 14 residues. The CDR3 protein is CASSLGSAHNEQFF. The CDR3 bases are TGCGCCAGCAGCTTGGGTAGCGCCCACAATGAGCAGTTCTTC.

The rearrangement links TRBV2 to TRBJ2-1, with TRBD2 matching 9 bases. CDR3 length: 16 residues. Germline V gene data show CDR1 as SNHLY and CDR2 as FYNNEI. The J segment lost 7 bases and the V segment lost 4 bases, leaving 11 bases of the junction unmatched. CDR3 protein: CASSGASGEGMNEQFF. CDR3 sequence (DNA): TGTGCCAGCAGTGGGGCTAGCGGGGAAGGTATGAATGAGCAGTTCTTC.

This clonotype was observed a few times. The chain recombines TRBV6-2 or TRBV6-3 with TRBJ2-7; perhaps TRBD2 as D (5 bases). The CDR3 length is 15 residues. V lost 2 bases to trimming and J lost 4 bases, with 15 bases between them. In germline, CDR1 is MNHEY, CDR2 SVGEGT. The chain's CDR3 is CASSYMGGHAYEQYV. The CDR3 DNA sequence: TGTGCCAGCAGTTACATGGGCGGGCACGCTTACGAGCAGTACGTC.

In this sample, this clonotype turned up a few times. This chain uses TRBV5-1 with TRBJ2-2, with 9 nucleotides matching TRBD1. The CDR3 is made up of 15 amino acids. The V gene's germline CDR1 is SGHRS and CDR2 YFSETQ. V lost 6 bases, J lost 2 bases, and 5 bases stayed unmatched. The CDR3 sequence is CASMTGGHNTGELFF. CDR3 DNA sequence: TGCGCCAGCATGACAGGGGGACATAACACCGGGGAGCTGTTTTTT.

The CDR3 sequence is CASSLIPGSGETQYF. DNA for the CDR3: TGCGCCAGCAGCTTAATACCAGGGAGCGGGGAGACCCAGTACTTC. This sequence joins TRBV5-1 and TRBJ2-5, with D possibly matching TRBD2 (6 bases). Germline V gene lookup returns CDR1 SGHRS and CDR2 YFSETQ. V was cut by 2 bases and J by 5 bases, with 16 bases left in between. This CDR3 is built from 15 residues.

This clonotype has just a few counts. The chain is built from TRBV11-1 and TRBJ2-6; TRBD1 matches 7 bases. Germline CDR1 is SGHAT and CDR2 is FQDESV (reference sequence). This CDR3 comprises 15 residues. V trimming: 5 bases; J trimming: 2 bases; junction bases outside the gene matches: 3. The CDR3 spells CASSQDRAGANVLTF. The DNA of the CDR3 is TGTGCCAGCAGCCAAGACAGGGCTGGGGCCAACGTCCTGACTTTC.

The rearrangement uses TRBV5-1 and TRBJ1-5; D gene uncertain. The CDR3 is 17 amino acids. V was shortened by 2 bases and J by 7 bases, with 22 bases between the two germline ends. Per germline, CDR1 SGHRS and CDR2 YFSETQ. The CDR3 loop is CASSLKESAGLKQPQHF. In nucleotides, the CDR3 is TGCGCCAGCAGCTTAAAGGAAAGTGCTGGGTTGAAGCAGCCCCAGCATTTT. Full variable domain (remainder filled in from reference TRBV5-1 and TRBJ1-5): KAGVTQTPRYLIKTRGQQVTLSCSPISGHRSVSWYQQTPGQGLQFLFEYFSETQRNKGNFPGRFSGRQFSNSRSEMNVSTLELGDSALYLCASSLKESAGLKQPQHFGDGTRLSIL.

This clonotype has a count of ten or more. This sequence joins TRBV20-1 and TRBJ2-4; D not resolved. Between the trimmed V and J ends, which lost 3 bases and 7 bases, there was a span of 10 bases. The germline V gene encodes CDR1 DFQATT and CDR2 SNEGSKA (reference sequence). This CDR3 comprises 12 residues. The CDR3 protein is CSASWPGNIQYF. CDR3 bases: TGCAGTGCTAGCTGGCCCGGGAACATTCAGTACTTC.

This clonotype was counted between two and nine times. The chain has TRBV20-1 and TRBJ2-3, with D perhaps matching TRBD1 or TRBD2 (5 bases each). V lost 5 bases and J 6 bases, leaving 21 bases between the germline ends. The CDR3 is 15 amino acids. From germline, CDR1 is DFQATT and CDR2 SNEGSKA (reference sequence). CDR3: CSARIQQRGEDTQYF. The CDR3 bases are TGCAGTGCTCGTATCCAACAGAGAGGGGAGGATACGCAGTATTTT.